This entry concerns a single T cell receptor (beta chain). Its antigen is not identified. This sample was taken from a study of response to subunit inactivated influenza vaccine. Study-level points and caveats: Few additional T cells are recruited per seasonal influenza vaccination, authors suggested.

TCRdb reanalysed the RT-PCR reads using MiXCR and keeps one entry per CDR3 protein. The top ten clones hold 1.5% to 2% of a sample with 530,000 or so distinct CDR3 sequences, approximately 24% of them seen once. The CDR3 covers 17 residues. Looked up from germline, CDR1 is SGHRS and CDR2 is YFSETQ. The germline V and J ends were trimmed by 0 bases and 2 bases, with 17 bases remaining between them. This clonotype was sampled from a man aged 45-65 years who received an inactivated influenza vaccine. The material sequenced was CD4+ T cells sorted from PBMCs, taken about 5 days after vaccination. The chain is built from TRBV5-1 and TRBJ1-1; D remains unclear. The CDR3 region has the DNA TGCGCCAGCAGCTTGGGTTGGACGGTATTTAAAAACACTGAAGCTTTCTTT. This encodes CASSLGWTVFKNTEAFF.